The source of this T cell receptor beta chain is a study of cytomegalovirus exposure and HLA in healthy donors. V shed 5 bases and J shed 2 bases, with 11 bases lying between them. Germline V gene data show CDR1 as SGHRS and CDR2 as YFSETQ. There are 15 residues in the CDR3. 13 Jbeta primers and 60 Vbeta primers were used for the PCR. The table came from immunoSEQ multiplex PCR; TCRdb's copy has only in-frame clones and leaves some out. The table has tens of thousands of clones, about 82% seen once. The clonotype originates from a woman in her 30s in good health and CMV-seronegative. The chain links TRBV5-1 to TRBJ2-6; D might be TRBD1 (5 bases). The sample consisted of PBMCs. CDR3 DNA: TGCGCCAGCAGTCCTCGACAGCCTGGGGCCAACGTCCTGACTTTC. It encodes CASSPRQPGANVLTF.